A selection of T cell receptor beta chains follows, all from one sample in a study of T cell changes during pregnancy in multiple sclerosis. The method was immunoSEQ multiplex PCR; TCRdb's version includes in-frame clones alone and lacks a portion of them. The sample lists under 70,000 clones; almost 95% were seen once. The sequenced sample was peripheral blood, obtained in the third trimester of pregnancy. The source is a female donor in good health, enrolled as a control in a pregnancy study. CDR3s include the opening cysteine and the closing phenylalanine or tryptophan. The order of the fields is CDR3 DNA, CDR3 protein, V gene, J gene, D gene, clone size. The D gene is left open where the match is weak. Not every row has a clone size; where given, it reads once, few, many or a size class.

TGCAGCGCGGACGAGCGGGAGGGTTACAATGAGCAGTTCTTC,CSADEREGYNEQFF,TRBV29-1,TRBJ2-1,TRBD2,-
TGTGCCAGCAGTTTCCCCGGGAGCCCCGGAGATACGCAGTATTTT,CASSFPGSPGDTQYF,TRBV27,TRBJ2-3,-,-
TGTGCCTGGAGTGATAGAGGAGATACGCAGTATTTT,CAWSDRGDTQYF,TRBV30,TRBJ2-3,-,-
TGTGCCAGCAGTTACAAGGCGTTAGCGGATACGCAGTATTTT,CASSYKALADTQYF,TRBV6-5,TRBJ2-3,-,-
TGTGCCAGCAGCGTAGGGGGGGGGCCAGGCACAGATACGCAGTATTTT,CASSVGGGPGTDTQYF,TRBV9,TRBJ2-3,-,-
TGTGCCAGCAGCTTAGTGATAGCGGGAGGGGTCAATGAGCAGTTCTTC,CASSLVIAGGVNEQFF,TRBV7-2,TRBJ2-1,TRBD2,once
TGTGCCAGTACAACGGGGGTGGGGAAGGCAGATACGCAGTATTTT,CASTTGVGKADTQYF,TRBV27,TRBJ2-3,-,-
TGTGCCAGCAGAGGGGGAGGGCGTAACACCGGGGAGCTGTTTTTT,CASRGGGRNTGELFF,TRBV2,TRBJ2-2,-,-
TGTGCCAGCAGTAACCGGGACATCCAAGAGACCCAGTACTTC,CASSNRDIQETQYF,TRBV6-5,TRBJ2-5,-,-
TGCGCCAGCAGCCAGCCGGGACAGGGGCCGTGGACTGAAGCTTTCTTT,CASSQPGQGPWTEAFF,TRBV4-1,TRBJ1-1,TRBD1,once
TGCAGTGCAAAAGCAGGAGAGACCCAGTACTTC,CSAKAGETQYF,TRBV20-1,TRBJ2-5,-,-
TGTGCCAGCAGCTTAATGAGGTCAAGTGGGCAGTTCTTC,CASSLMRSSGQFF,TRBV7-3,TRBJ2-1,-,-
TGCGCCAGCAGCCAAGATAGAACAGGGGGCATCGGAAACATTCAGTACTTC,CASSQDRTGGIGNIQYF,TRBV4-1,TRBJ2-4,TRBD1,-
TGTGCCAGCAGCCAAAAACCATCAGGGTTTGATCAGCCCCAGCATTTT,CASSQKPSGFDQPQHF,TRBV28,TRBJ1-5,-,-
TGTGCCAGCAGTTGGCTAGCGTCCTACGAGCAGTACTTC,CASSWLASYEQYF,TRBV28,TRBJ2-7,-,-
TGTGCCAGCAGCGTCCGGGTCGAAACCTACAATGAGCAGTTCTTC,CASSVRVETYNEQFF,TRBV9,TRBJ2-1,-,-
TGCAGCGCAAAACCCTGGGGGGGGCTTGGGTTATTAAAGACCCAGTACTTC,CSAKPWGGLGLLKTQYF,TRBV29-1,TRBJ2-5,-,-
TGTGCCAGCAGTTACCGGCGCGGGGGTAATGAAAAACTGTTTTTT,CASSYRRGGNEKLFF,TRBV6-5,TRBJ1-4,-,once
TGTGCCAGCAGCTTTACTAGCGAAACCGGGGAGCTGTTTTTT,CASSFTSETGELFF,TRBV6-5,TRBJ2-2,TRBD2,-
TGTGCCATCAGTTCGGTCACCTCTGGGGCCAACGTCCTGACTTTC,CAISSVTSGANVLTF,TRBV10-3,TRBJ2-6,-,-
TGTGCCAGCAACTCGGAGGGAATTTACAATGAGCAGTTCTTC,CASNSEGIYNEQFF,TRBV9,TRBJ2-1,-,-
TGTGCCAGCAGCAAAATGGGGACTAGTTTCTGCACCGGGGAGCTGTTTTTT,CASSKMGTSFCTGELFF,TRBV21-1,TRBJ2-2,-,-
TGTGCCAGCAGCAAAGCAAGACCCTCGACAGGGTTGGGATACAATGAGCAGTTCTTC,CASSKARPSTGLGYNEQFF,TRBV21-1,TRBJ2-1,-,-
TGTGCCAGCAGCTTAGATAGTCTAGCGGGGGGGCCATGGAATGAGCAGTTCTTC,CASSLDSLAGGPWNEQFF,TRBV11-2,TRBJ2-1,TRBD2,-
TGTGCCAGCAGCTTAGGATTTTCGACTAACCAAGAGACCCAGTACTTC,CASSLGFSTNQETQYF,TRBV7-9,TRBJ2-5,-,-
TGTGCCAGCAGCCCCCGGTTGGGGGGAGAACCCGGGGAGCTGTTTTTT,CASSPRLGGEPGELFF,TRBV13,TRBJ2-2,-,-
TGTGCCAACGAAGAACTAACTCGGGGGACTGAGCAGTTCTTC,CANEELTRGTEQFF,TRBV6-1,TRBJ2-1,-,-
TGTGCCAGCAGCCCTGGACATACCACCGGGGAGCTGTTTTTT,CASSPGHTTGELFF,TRBV5-5,TRBJ2-2,-,-
TGCGCCAGCAGCTTAATTCCGACTAGGACCGGGGAGCTGTTTTTT,CASSLIPTRTGELFF,TRBV5-1,TRBJ2-2,-,-
TGTGCCAGCAGTTTCCTAACAGGGGGCAACTATGGCTACACCTTC,CASSFLTGGNYGYTF,TRBV27,TRBJ1-2,TRBD1,-
TGTGCCAGCAGCCCTATGACCGGGACAGGGGGCGTTGAAAAACTGTTTTTT,CASSPMTGTGGVEKLFF,TRBV28,TRBJ1-4,TRBD1,-